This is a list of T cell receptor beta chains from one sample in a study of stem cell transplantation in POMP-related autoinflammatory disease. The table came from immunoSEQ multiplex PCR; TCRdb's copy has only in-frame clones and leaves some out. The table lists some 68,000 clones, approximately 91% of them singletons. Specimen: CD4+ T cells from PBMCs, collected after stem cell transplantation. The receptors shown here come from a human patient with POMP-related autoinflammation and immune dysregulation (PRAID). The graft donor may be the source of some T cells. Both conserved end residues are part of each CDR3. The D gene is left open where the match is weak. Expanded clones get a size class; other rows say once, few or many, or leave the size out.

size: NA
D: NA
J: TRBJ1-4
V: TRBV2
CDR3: CASSEGRINEKLFF
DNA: TGTGCCAGCAGTGAGGGTCGGATTAATGAAAAACTGTTTTTT

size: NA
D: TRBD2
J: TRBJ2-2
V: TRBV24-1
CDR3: CATSRTSATGELFF
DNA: TGTGCCACCAGTCGCACTAGCGCCACCGGGGAGCTGTTTTTT

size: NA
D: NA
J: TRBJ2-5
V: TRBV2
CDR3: CASSQQGGETQYF
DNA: TGTGCCAGCAGCCAACAGGGCGGAGAGACCCAGTACTTC

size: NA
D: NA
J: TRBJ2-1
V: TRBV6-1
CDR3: CASSEGRSLGEQFF
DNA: TGTGCCAGCAGTGAAGGTCGGAGCCTCGGTGAGCAGTTCTTC

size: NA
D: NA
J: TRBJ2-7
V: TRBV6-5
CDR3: CASSYGGARVNEQYF
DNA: TGTGCCAGCAGTTACGGGGGGGCTCGGGTAAACGAGCAGTACTTC

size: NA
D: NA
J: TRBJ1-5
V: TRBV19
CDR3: CASSWPGLEPQHF
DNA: TGTGCCAGTAGTTGGCCAGGGCTCGAGCCCCAGCATTTT

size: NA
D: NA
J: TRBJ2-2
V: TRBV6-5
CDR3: CASSYRTRTGELFF
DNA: TGTGCCAGCAGTTATAGGACAAGGACCGGGGAGCTGTTTTTT

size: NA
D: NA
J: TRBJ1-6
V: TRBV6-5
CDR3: CASGQAPYNSPLHF
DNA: TGTGCCAGCGGGCAGGCTCCTTATAATTCACCCCTCCACTTT

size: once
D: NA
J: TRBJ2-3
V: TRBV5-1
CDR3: CASSLGVLGWDTQYF
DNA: TGCGCCAGCAGCTTAGGGGTGCTGGGTTGGGATACGCAGTATTTT

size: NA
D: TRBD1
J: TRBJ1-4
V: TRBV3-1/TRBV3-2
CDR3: CASSNRGNEEKLFF
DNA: TGTGCCAGCAGCAACAGGGGAAACGAAGAAAAACTGTTTTTT